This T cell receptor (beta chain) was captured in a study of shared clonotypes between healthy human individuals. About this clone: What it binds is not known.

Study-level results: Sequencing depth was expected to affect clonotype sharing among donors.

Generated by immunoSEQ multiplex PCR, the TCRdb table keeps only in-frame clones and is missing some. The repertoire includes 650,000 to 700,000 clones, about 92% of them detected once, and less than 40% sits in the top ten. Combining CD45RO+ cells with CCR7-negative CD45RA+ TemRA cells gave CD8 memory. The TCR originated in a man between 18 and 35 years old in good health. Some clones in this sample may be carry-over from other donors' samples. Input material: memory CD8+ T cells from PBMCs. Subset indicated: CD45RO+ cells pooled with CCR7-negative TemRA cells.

CDR3 nucleotides: TGTGCCAGCAGCTTAGTTACCGGGGAGCTGTTTTTT. Amino acid sequence: CASSLVTGELFF. The rearrangement uses TRBV7-8 and TRBJ2-2; unclear D gene. The CDR3 sequence is 12 residues long. The V gene lost 1 base and the J gene lost 5 bases, with 2 bases spanning the gap. Germline-derived CDR1 and CDR2 are SGHVS and FQNEAQ.